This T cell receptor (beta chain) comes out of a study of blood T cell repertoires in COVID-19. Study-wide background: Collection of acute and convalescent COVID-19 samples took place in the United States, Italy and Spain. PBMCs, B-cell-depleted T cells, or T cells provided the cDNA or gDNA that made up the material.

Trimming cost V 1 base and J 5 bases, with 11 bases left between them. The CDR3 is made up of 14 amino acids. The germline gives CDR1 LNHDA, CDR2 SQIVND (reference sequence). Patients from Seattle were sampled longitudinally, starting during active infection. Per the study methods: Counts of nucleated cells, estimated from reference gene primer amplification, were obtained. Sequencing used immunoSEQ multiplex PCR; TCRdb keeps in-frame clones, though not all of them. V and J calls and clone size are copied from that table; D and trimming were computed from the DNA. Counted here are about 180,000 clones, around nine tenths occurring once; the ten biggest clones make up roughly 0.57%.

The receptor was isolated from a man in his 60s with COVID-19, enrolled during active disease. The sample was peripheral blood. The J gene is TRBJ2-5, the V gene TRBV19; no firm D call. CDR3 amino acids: CASSIGQSRETQYF. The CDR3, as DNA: TGTGCCAGTAGTATAGGACAAAGTCGGGAGACCCAGTACTTC.